Sequencing of this T cell receptor (beta chain) was carried out in a study of cytomegalovirus exposure and HLA in healthy donors. Study background: Out of 150 million to 200 million T cells, an earlier analysis found some 120 million unique TCR beta sequences in total. General study findings and limits: In a later analysis, donors in an Asian-associated ancestry cluster reportedly had fewer N-insertions in productive TCRs than the cohort mean. Three CMV-associated chains proved CMV antigen-specific in vitro.

The CDR3 length is 15 residues. V trimming: 0 bases; J trimming: 5 bases; junction bases outside the gene matches: 3. The germline CDR1 and CDR2 sequences are LGHNA and YNFKEQ. In the case of this clone: Its cognate antigen is unknown.

PCR employed 60 Vbeta and 13 Jbeta primers. Assay used: immunoSEQ multiplex PCR; TCRdb lists only in-frame clones, some missing. Its table lists some 200,000 clones. The clonotype comes from a woman aged 18 to 35 in good health and CMV-seropositive. J is TRBJ2-5 and V is TRBV4-2; 10 bases fit TRBD2. The sample consisted of PBMCs. CDR3 DNA sequence: TGTGCCAGCAGCCAAGAAGCGGGGGGGCATGAGACCCAGTACTTC. It specifies CASSQEAGGHETQYF.